The 29 T cell receptor beta chains below were found in one sample sequenced in a study of neurological immune-mediated disorders. One entry per CDR3 protein results from TCRdb running MiXCR on the 5' RACE reads. The sample lists about 80,000 distinct CDR3 sequences, over 4.5% occurring once. Time point noted: longitudinal time-point 2. Sequences were obtained from PBMCs. All receptors derive from a woman aged 55-69 years with multiple sclerosis.

This clonotype was seen many times. The V call is TRBV20-1, the J call TRBJ1-1, with D unclear. Between the trimmed V and J ends, which lost 2 bases and 0 bases, there was a span of 7 bases. This CDR3 comprises 13 residues. Germline CDR1 reads DFQATT; CDR2 reads SNEGSKA (reference sequence). This chain's CDR3 is CSARSHMNTEAFF. The CDR3 DNA follows: TGCAGTGCTAGAAGTCACATGAACACTGAAGCTTTCTTT.

J is TRBJ2-7 and V is TRBV18; 9 bases agree with TRBD2. Germline V CDR1 and CDR2: KGHSH, LQKENI. This CDR3 region has 16 residues. Trimming removed 2 bases from V and 3 bases from J; junction bases left unmatched: 8. CDR3 in amino acids: CASSPGKASGVYEQYF. The CDR3 nucleotides read TGTGCCAGCTCACCAGGGAAGGCTAGCGGGGTCTACGAGCAGTACTTC. Complete variable domain (other parts from reference TRBV18 and TRBJ2-7): NAGVMQNPRHLVRRRGQEARLRCSPMKGHSHVYWYRQLPEEGLKFMVYLQKENIIDESGMPKERFSAEFPKEGPSILRIQQVVRGDSAAYFCASSPGKASGVYEQYFGPGTRLTVT.

This clonotype was found a few times. In nucleotides, the CDR3 is TGTGCCTGGAGTGTACCAGGGGAGGTCAATGAGCAGTTCTTC. Protein sequence: CAWSVPGEVNEQFF. V is TRBV30 and J is TRBJ2-1; D may be TRBD1 or TRBD2 (6 bases each). The CDR3 extends over 14 amino acids. The V end lost 0 bases, the J end lost 6 bases, and 12 bases lay between the germline ends. Germline CDR1 is GTSNPN and CDR2 is SVGIG (reference sequence).

This clonotype was recorded many times. J is TRBJ1-6 and V is TRBV4-1; unclear D gene. The length of the CDR3 is 13 residues. Germline CDR1 reads MGHRA; CDR2 reads YSYEKL. V gave up 4 bases and J gave up 8 bases, with 9 bases separating them. CDR3 in amino acids: CASSLRLDSPLHF. The CDR3 DNA sequence: TGCGCCAGCAGCCTAAGGCTTGATTCACCCCTCCACTTT.

This clonotype has more than one count but fewer than ten. The CDR3 coding sequence is TGCAGTGCTAGTATCCGCGGGGGGATCTCCTACGAGCAGTACTTC. The encoded protein is CSASIRGGISYEQYF. The rearrangement uses TRBV20-1 and TRBJ2-7, with 8 bases fitting TRBD2. Trimming at V came to 3 bases and at J to 0 bases, leaving 7 bases not matched to a gene. This CDR3 is 15 amino acids long. Germline assignment: CDR1 DFQATT and CDR2 SNEGSKA (reference sequence).

This clonotype was detected many times. This chain connects TRBV11-2 to TRBJ2-6, with D maybe TRBD1 (5 bases). Germline CDR1 is SGHAT and CDR2 is FQNNGV. V was trimmed by 3 bases and J by 0 bases, leaving 6 bases between them. The CDR3 is 15 residues long. CDR3 in amino acids: CASSFDSSGANVLTF. The CDR3 DNA reads TGTGCCAGCAGCTTTGACAGCTCTGGGGCCAACGTCCTGACTTTC. The whole variable domain, filled in from reference TRBV11-2 and TRBJ2-6, reads EAGVAQSPRYKIIEKRQSVAFWCNPISGHATLYWYQQILGQGPKLLIQFQNNGVVDDSQLPKDRFSAERLKGVDSTLKIQPAKLEDSAVYLCASSFDSSGANVLTFGAGSRLTVL.

By proportion, this clonotype is medium-sized. The chain links TRBV5-1 to TRBJ2-7; D remains ambiguous. Trimming shortened V by 4 bases and J by 6 bases, and 14 bases separated the two germline ends. The germline V gene has CDR1 SGHRS and CDR2 YFSETQ. The CDR3 is 13 amino acids. The CDR3 coding sequence is TGCGCCAGCAGCAAATTGGGCTCGGGCGAGCAGTACTTC. Protein product: CASSKLGSGEQYF.

About this clonotype itself: One end of the junction varies from germline; a read error may be responsible. The J gene is TRBJ1-6, the V gene TRBV20-1; D not resolved. The CDR3 loop spans 12 amino acids. Germline V gene sequence: CDR1 DFQATT, CDR2 SNEGSKA (reference sequence). CDR3 coding DNA: TGCAGTGGGGAAGGGAATAATTCACCACTCCACTTT. Translated: CSGEGNNSPLHF.

The J gene is TRBJ2-5, the V gene TRBV20-1; D uncertain. CDR3 length equals 15 residues. V lost 0 bases to trimming and J lost 4 bases, with 15 bases between them. Per the germline V gene, CDR1 is DFQATT and CDR2 is SNEGSKA (reference sequence). CDR3 sequence: CSARDWGTWGETQYF. The CDR3 DNA is TGCAGTGCTAGAGATTGGGGAACTTGGGGAGAGACCCAGTACTTC.

This clonotype showed up many times. This chain links TRBV18 with TRBJ2-5; D might be TRBD1 (6 bases). The germline gives CDR1 KGHSH, CDR2 LQKENI. V lost 3 bases and J lost 3, with 8 bases in between. The CDR3 sequence is 13 residues long. The CDR3, as DNA: TGTGCCAGCTCACCCGGACAGAAAGAGACCCAGTACTTC. Amino acids: CASSPGQKETQYF.

The chain couples TRBV2 to TRBJ2-7; a weak D match, TRBD1 (5 bases). The CDR3 spans 14 residues. V lost 7 bases and J 0 bases, leaving 13 bases between the germline ends. Germline V CDR1 and CDR2: SNHLY, FYNNEI. For the CDR3, the DNA is TGTGCCAGCACCAACAGGCAGAGCTCCTACGAGCAGTACTTC. Amino acid sequence: CASTNRQSSYEQYF.

This clonotype has at least ten counts. The CDR3 spells CASSFYQGVHEQYF. In DNA, the CDR3 is TGCGCCAGCAGCTTCTACCAGGGGGTCCACGAGCAGTACTTC. The chain is built from TRBV5-1 and TRBJ2-7, with 7 bases aligning to TRBD1. CDR3 size: 14 residues. Trimming removed 2 bases from V and 5 bases from J; junction bases left unmatched: 7. Germline-derived CDR1 and CDR2 are SGHRS and YFSETQ. Full variable domain (remainder filled in from reference TRBV5-1 and TRBJ2-7): KAGVTQTPRYLIKTRGQQVTLSCSPISGHRSVSWYQQTPGQGLQFLFEYFSETQRNKGNFPGRFSGRQFSNSRSEMNVSTLELGDSALYLCASSFYQGVHEQYFGPGTRLTVT.

Many counts were recorded for this clonotype. CDR3 nucleotides: TGTGCCAGCAGCTTAGGTCAGGGCCCCTTCCTAGGCAATGAGCAGTTCTTC. This codes for CASSLGQGPFLGNEQFF. V and J are TRBV7-9 and TRBJ2-1; perhaps TRBD1 as D (5 bases). This CDR3 contains 17 residues. The V gene lost 1 base and the J gene lost 6 bases, with 19 bases spanning the gap. CDR1 is SEHNR and CDR2 is FQNEAQ in the germline V gene (reference sequence).

This clonotype was picked up a small number of times. The V call is TRBV5-1, the J call TRBJ2-2, with 7 bases fitting TRBD2. Looked up from germline, CDR1 is SGHRS and CDR2 is YFSETQ. V lost 6 bases and J lost 4; bases outside the gene matches: 6. This CDR3 spans 14 amino acids. Here the CDR3 DNA reads TGCGCCAGCAACGTGAGGGAGGGCACCGGGGAGCTGTTTTTT. Translating it yields CASNVREGTGELFF.

This clonotype has ten or more counts. The chain carries TRBV20-1 and TRBJ2-7; D tentatively fits TRBD1 or TRBD2 (5 bases each). The CDR3 covers 14 residues. The germline gives CDR1 DFQATT, CDR2 SNEGSKA (reference sequence). Trimming pared 3 bases from V and 2 bases from J, leaving 14 bases between. In DNA, the CDR3 is TGCAGTGCTAGTTTGGGGGAAGCTCCCTACGAGCAGTACTTC. Protein product: CSASLGEAPYEQYF.

The table lists this clonotype with many counts. V is TRBV27 and J is TRBJ2-2; 14 bases agree with TRBD2. J lost 0 bases, V lost 0 bases, and 0 bases had no gene match. This CDR3 comprises 18 residues. From germline, CDR1 is MNHEY and CDR2 SMNVEV (reference sequence). CDR3 residues: CASSLSGLAGANTGELFF. As DNA, the CDR3 is TGTGCCAGCAGTTTATCGGGACTAGCGGGGGCGAACACCGGGGAGCTGTTTTTT.

This clonotype was counted many times. Written as DNA, the CDR3 is TGTGCCACCAGTGACCCCGCGGGGGGAGGGGGCACAGATACGCAGTATTTT. It translates to CATSDPAGGGGTDTQYF. This chain uses TRBV24-1 with TRBJ2-3, with 8 bases identical to TRBD2. This CDR3 comprises 17 residues. Germline V gene lookup returns CDR1 KGHDR and CDR2 SFDVKD. Trimming removed 4 bases from V and 1 base from J; junction bases left unmatched: 9.

This clonotype was counted many times. The chain couples TRBV18 to TRBJ1-1; 7 bases agree with TRBD1. The CDR3 is 14 amino acids. The V and J ends lost 4 bases and 0 bases, in that order; junction bases with no gene match: 2. The germline gives CDR1 KGHSH, CDR2 LQKENI. The CDR3 bases are TGTGCCAGCTCACGGGACAGATTGAACACTGAAGCTTTCTTT. This gives the protein CASSRDRLNTEAFF.

This clonotype was seen many times. The genes are TRBV19 and TRBJ1-5, with D uncertain. CDR1 and CDR2 (germline): LNHDA, SQIVND (reference sequence). The CDR3 covers 14 residues. Trimming left V 5 bases short and J 4 bases short, with 12 bases between. CDR3 in DNA: TGTGCCAGTAGTCTCCAGGTACCAAATCAGCCCCAGCATTTT. Protein: CASSLQVPNQPQHF.

This clonotype was counted many times. The chain is built from TRBV4-1 and TRBJ1-3; possibly TRBD1 for D (6 bases). This CDR3 contains 16 residues. Germline V gene data show CDR1 as MGHRA and CDR2 as YSYEKL. V was cut by 1 base and J by 2 bases, with 12 bases left in between. The CDR3 spells CASSQAARTAGNTIYF. CDR3 sequence (DNA): TGCGCCAGCAGCCAAGCCGCCCGGACAGCTGGAAACACCATATATTTT.

This clonotype came up many times. The chain uses TRBV7-2 and TRBJ2-5; 7 positions match TRBD1. The CDR3 has 15 amino acids. Germline trimming cut 5 bases from V and 4 bases from J; bases unmatched to any gene: 10. CDR1 and CDR2 from the germline V gene are SGHTA and FQGNSA. The chain's CDR3 is CASSRRTGGLETQYF. Here the CDR3 DNA reads TGTGCCAGCAGCCGCCGGACAGGAGGTTTAGAGACCCAGTACTTC.

This clonotype was seen repeatedly, ten times or more. CDR3 bases: TGTGCCAGCAGCTTGTCACCTCTCGAGGGTCAGCCCCAGCATTTT. This gives the protein CASSLSPLEGQPQHF. This rearrangement joins TRBV5-6 to TRBJ1-5; D remains ambiguous. V gave up 1 base and J gave up 6 bases, with 14 bases separating them. This CDR3 has 15 amino acids. The germline V gene has CDR1 SGHDT and CDR2 YYEEEE.

Many counts were recorded for this clonotype. CDR3 DNA: TGTGCCAGCAGCCCCAGTCAGCCCCAGCATTTT. Translating gives CASSPSQPQHF. This sequence joins TRBV14 and TRBJ1-5; D not certain. The ends were cut back, 4 bases at V and 6 bases at J, with 4 bases in the middle. This CDR3 comprises 11 residues. Germline-derived CDR1 and CDR2 are SGHDN and FVKESK.

This clonotype was seen repeatedly, ten times or more. The V and J genes are TRBV12-3 or TRBV12-4 and TRBJ2-3; D remains unclear. CDR3 length equals 13 residues. Trimming removed 4 bases from V and 4 bases from J, with 9 bases in between. DNA of the CDR3: TGTGCCAGCAGTTCTCAGATGGCAGATACGCAGTATTTT. Its translation: CASSSQMADTQYF.

This clonotype was counted many times. The CDR3 sequence: CASRTGTGRAGELFF. The CDR3, as DNA: TGTGCCAGCAGGACCGGGACAGGGAGGGCCGGGGAGCTGTTTTTT. The V and J genes are TRBV7-6 and TRBJ2-2; 9 bases fit TRBD1. J was trimmed by 6 bases and V by 6 bases; bases with no gene match: 8. CDR1 is SGHVS, CDR2 FNYEAQ, per germline. This CDR3 is built from 15 residues.

This clonotype was counted ten times or more. This chain joins TRBV12-3 or TRBV12-4 and TRBJ2-4; 9 nucleotides line up with TRBD1. CDR3 length equals 16 residues. J was trimmed by 4 bases and V by 3 bases; bases with no gene match: 7. CDR3 sequence reads: CASSFLGQGIKNIQYF. CDR3 nucleotide sequence: TGTGCCAGCAGTTTTCTGGGACAGGGAATAAAAAACATTCAGTACTTC.

This clonotype occurred many times. The chain is built from TRBV30 and TRBJ1-1; no clear D gene. Trimming removed 3 bases from V and 0 bases from J, with 8 bases in between. The V gene's germline CDR1 is GTSNPN and CDR2 SVGIG (reference sequence). This CDR3 comprises 13 residues. CDR3 in amino acids: CAWREEVNTEAFF. CDR3 DNA sequence: TGTGCCTGGAGGGAGGAAGTGAACACTGAAGCTTTCTTT.

This clonotype has at least ten counts. V gene TRBV28 combines with J gene TRBJ1-1; D gene unclear. V was pared by 8 bases and J by 1 base, with 14 bases between. The CDR3 contains 14 residues. The germline CDR1 and CDR2 sequences are MDHEN and SYDVKM. For the CDR3, the DNA is TGTGCCAGCTATCTTAGGAGGAGGAACACTGAAGCTTTCTTT. Translated: CASYLRRRNTEAFF.

In its sample, this clonotype was seen many times. The chain combines TRBV6-5 with TRBJ1-1, with D unclear. Trimming pared 0 bases from V and 8 bases from J, leaving 10 bases between. The CDR3 consists of 13 residues. CDR1 and CDR2 from the germline V gene are MNHEY and SVGAGI. CDR3 region: CASSYSRVEEAFF. CDR3 nucleotide sequence: TGTGCCAGCAGTTACTCGAGAGTCGAGGAAGCTTTCTTT.